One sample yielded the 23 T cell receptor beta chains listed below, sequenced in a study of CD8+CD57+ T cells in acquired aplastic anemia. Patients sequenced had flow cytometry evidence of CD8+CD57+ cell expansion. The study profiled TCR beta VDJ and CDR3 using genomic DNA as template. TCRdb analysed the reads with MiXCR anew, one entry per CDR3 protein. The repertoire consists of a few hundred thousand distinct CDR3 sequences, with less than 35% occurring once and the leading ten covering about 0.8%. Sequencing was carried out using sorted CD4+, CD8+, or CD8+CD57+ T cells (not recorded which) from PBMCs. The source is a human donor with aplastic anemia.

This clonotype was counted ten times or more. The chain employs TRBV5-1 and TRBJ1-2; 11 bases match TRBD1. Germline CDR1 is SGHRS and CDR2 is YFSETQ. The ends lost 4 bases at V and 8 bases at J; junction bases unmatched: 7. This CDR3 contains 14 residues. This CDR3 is CASSLGQGAPGYTF. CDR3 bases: TGCGCCAGCAGCCTCGGACAGGGGGCACCGGGCTACACCTTC.

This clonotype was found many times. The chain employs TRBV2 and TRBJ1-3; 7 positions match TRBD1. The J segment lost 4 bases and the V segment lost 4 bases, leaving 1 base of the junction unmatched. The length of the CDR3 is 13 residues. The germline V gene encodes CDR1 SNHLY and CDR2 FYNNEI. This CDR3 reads CASSGGGGNTIYF. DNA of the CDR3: TGTGCCAGCAGTGGAGGGGGCGGAAACACCATATATTTT.

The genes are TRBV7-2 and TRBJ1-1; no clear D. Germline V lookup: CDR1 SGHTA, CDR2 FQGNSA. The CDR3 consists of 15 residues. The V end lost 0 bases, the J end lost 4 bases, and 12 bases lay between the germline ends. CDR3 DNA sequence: TGTGCCAGCAGCTTAGCGGGATCCGCCGGCACTGAAGCTTTCTTT. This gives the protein CASSLAGSAGTEAFF.

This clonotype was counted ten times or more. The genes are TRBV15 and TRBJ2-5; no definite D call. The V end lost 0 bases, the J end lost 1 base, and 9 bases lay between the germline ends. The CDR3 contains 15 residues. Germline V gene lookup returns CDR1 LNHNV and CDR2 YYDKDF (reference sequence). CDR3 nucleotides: TGTGCCACCAGCAGAGATCTCCCCACCCAAGAGACCCAGTACTTC. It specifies CATSRDLPTQETQYF.

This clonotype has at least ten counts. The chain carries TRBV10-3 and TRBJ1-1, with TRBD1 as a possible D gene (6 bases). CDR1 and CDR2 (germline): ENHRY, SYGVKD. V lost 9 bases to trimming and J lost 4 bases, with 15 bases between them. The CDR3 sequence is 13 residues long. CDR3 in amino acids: CAIAREGGTEAFF. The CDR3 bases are TGTGCCATAGCCAGGGAAGGGGGCACTGAAGCTTTCTTT.

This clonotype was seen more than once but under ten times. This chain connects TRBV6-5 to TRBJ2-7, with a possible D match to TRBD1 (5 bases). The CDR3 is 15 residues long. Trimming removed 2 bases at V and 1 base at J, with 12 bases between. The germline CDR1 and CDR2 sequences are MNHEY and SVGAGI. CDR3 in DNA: TGTGCCAGCAGTTACAGGGGCGGTCGGTCCTACGAGCAGTACTTC. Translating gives CASSYRGGRSYEQYF.

In DNA, the CDR3 is TGTGCCAGCAGCGACCCCGGGACAGGGGTTAATTCACCCCTCCACTTT. This encodes CASSDPGTGVNSPLHF. The rearrangement uses TRBV10-3 and TRBJ1-6; 10 nucleotides match TRBD1. Unmatched junction bases numbered 12, after V lost 10 bases and J lost 6 bases. Germline V gene sequence: CDR1 ENHRY, CDR2 SYGVKD. The CDR3 is made up of 16 amino acids.

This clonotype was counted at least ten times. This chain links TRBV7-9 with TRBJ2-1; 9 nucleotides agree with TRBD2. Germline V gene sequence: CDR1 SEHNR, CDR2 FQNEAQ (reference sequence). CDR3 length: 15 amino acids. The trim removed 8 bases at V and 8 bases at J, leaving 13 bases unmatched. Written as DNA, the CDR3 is TGTGCCAGCTTTAGGTGGGCTAGCGGGATGGATGAGCAGTTCTTC. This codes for CASFRWASGMDEQFF.

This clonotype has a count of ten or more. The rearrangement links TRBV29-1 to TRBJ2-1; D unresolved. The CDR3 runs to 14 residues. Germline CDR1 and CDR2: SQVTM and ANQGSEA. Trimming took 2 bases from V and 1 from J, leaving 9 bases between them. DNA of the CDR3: TGCAGCGTTGAAAGGAGAGATTCCTACAATGAGCAGTTCTTC. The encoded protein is CSVERRDSYNEQFF.

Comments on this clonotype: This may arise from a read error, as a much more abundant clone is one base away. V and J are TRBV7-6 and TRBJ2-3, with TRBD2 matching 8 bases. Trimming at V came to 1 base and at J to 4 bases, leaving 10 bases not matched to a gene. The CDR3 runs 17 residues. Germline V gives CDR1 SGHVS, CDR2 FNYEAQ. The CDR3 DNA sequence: TGTGCCAGCAGCTTAGGGTCGGGAGGGGTTTACGCAGATACGCAGTATTTT. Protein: CASSLGSGGVYADTQYF.

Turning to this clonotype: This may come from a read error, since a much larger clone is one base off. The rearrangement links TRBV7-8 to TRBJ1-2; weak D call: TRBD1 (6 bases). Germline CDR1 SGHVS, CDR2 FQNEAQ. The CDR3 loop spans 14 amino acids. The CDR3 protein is CAGSKTDSWDGYTF. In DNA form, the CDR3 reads TGTGCCGGCAGCAAAACGGACAGTTGGGATGGCTACACCTTC.

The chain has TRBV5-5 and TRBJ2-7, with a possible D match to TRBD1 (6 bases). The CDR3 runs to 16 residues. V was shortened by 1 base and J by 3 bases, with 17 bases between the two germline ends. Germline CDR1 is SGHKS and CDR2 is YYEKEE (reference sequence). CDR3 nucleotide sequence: TGTGCCAGCAGCTTGTTAGTTGGGGGCTTCCTCTACGAGCAGTACTTC. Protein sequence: CASSLLVGGFLYEQYF.

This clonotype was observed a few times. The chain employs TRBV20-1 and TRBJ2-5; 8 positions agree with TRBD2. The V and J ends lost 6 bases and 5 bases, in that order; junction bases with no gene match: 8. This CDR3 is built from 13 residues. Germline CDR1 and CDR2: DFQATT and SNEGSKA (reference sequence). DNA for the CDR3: TGCAGTGCCGGGATAGCGGGGACGGAGACCCAGTACTTC. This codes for CSAGIAGTETQYF.

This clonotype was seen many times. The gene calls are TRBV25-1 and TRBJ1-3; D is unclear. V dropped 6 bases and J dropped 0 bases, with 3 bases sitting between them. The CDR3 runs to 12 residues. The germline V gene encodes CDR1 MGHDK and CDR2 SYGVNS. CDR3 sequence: CASRGSGNTIYF. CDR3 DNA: TGTGCCAGCAGGGGCTCTGGAAACACCATATATTTT.

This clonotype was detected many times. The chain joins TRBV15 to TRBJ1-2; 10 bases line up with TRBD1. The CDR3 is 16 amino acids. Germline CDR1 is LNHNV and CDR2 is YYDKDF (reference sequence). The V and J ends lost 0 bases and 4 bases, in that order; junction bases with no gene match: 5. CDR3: CATSRDRTGGVYGYTF. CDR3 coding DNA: TGTGCCACCAGCAGAGATAGGACAGGGGGGGTCTATGGCTACACCTTC.

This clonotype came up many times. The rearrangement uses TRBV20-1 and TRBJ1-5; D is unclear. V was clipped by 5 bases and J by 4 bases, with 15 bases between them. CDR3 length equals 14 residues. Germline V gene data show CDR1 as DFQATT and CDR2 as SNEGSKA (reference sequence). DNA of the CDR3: TGCAGTGCTCTTGGGAGGGCGAAAAATCAGCCCCAGCATTTT. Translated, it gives CSALGRAKNQPQHF.

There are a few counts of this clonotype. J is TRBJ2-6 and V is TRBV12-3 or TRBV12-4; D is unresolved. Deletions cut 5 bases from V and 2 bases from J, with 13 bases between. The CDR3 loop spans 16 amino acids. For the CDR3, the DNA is TGTGCCAGCAGTAGACTTAGGGTGACTGGGGCCAACGTCCTGACTTTC. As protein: CASSRLRVTGANVLTF.

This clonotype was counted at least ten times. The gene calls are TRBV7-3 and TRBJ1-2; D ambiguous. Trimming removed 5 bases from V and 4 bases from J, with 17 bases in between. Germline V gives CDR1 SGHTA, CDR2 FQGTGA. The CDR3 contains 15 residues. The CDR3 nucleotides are TGTGCCAGCAGCCCCGATTTGGGGTTGGCCTATGGCTACACCTTC. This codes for CASSPDLGLAYGYTF. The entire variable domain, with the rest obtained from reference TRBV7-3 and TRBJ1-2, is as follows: GAGVSQTPSNKVTEKGKYVELRCDPISGHTALYWYRQSLGQGPEFLIYFQGTGAADDSGLPNDRFFAVRPEGSVSTLKIQRTERGDSAVYLCASSPDLGLAYGYTFGSGTRLTVV.

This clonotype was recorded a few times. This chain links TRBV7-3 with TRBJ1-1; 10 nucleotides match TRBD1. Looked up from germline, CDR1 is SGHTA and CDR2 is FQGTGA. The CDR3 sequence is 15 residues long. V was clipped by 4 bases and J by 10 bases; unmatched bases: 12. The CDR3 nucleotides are TGTGCCAGCAGCTCCTCCAGGGACAGGGGTGGTGTAGCTTTCTTT. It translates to CASSSSRDRGGVAFF.

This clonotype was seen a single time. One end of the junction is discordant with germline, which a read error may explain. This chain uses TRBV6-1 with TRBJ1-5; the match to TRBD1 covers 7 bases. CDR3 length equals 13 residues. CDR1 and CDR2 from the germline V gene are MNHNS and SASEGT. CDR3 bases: TGTGCCAGCAGAGGGACAGTCTATGAGCCCCGGCATTTT. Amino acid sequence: CASRGTVYEPRHF.

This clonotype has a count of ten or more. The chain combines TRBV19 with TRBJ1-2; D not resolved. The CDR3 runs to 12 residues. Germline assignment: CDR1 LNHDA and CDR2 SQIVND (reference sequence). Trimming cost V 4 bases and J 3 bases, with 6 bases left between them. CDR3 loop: CASSSADYGYTF. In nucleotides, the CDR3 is TGTGCCAGTAGTAGTGCGGACTATGGCTACACCTTC.

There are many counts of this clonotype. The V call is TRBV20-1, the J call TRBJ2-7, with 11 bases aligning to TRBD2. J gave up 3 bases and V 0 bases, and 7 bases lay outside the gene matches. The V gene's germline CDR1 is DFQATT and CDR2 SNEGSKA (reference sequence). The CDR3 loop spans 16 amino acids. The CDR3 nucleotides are TGCAGTGCTAGAGATTCCCCGCTAGCGGGAGGCTACGAGCAGTACTTC. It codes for CSARDSPLAGGYEQYF.

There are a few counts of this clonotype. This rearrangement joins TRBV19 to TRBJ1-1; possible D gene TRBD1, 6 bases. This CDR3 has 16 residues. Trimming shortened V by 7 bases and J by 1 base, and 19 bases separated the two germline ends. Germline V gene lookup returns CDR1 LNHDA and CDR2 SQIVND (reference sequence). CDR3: CASTQRQGTGNTEAFF. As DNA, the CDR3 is TGTGCCAGTACTCAAAGGCAGGGGACCGGGAACACTGAAGCTTTCTTT.